This T cell receptor (beta chain) derives from a study of breast tumors, draining lymph nodes, adjacent tissues. There are a few counts of this clonotype. Its antigen is still unknown. Possible read error: a much larger clone is one base away. TCRdb itself ran the multiplex PCR reads through MiXCR, one entry per CDR3 protein. The sample holds approximately 250,000 distinct CDR3 sequences, 30% to 35% seen once. This CDR3 contains 17 residues. Germline V gene sequence: CDR1 DFQATT, CDR2 SNEGSKA (reference sequence). V shed 0 bases, J shed 7 bases, and the junction held 15 bases outside the gene matches. Findings and caveats of the study: Tumors had less TCR diversity than lymph nodes, more than nontumor tissue. That most tumor T cells come from lymph nodes remained unproven. The data were judged consistent with most tumor T cells coming from lymph node and expanding in tumor.

Samples came from axillary lymph nodes draining the breast cancer. The TCR comes from a female donor with breast cancer. Some clones in this sample may be carry-over from other donors' samples. V and J are TRBV20-1 and TRBJ2-1; 7 nucleotides align to TRBD2. The specimen sequenced was axillary lymph node tissue. The CDR3 sequence: CSARDPNLAAVRNEQFF. The CDR3 DNA reads as TGCAGTGCTAGAGACCCGAATCTAGCGGCAGTGAGAAATGAGCAGTTCTTC.